These 5 T cell receptor beta chains were all obtained from the same sample, sequenced in a study of T-cell reconstitution after alpha-beta-depleted transplantation in children. The TCRbeta library was prepared with unique molecular identifiers. TCRdb reprocessed the PCR reads via MiXCR and lists one record per CDR3 protein. The sample holds about 72,000 distinct CDR3 sequences, about 6.7% seen once. Sample: PBMCs from the stem cell graft donor, taken from the stem cell graft. The receptors were sampled from a human donor who donated a stem cell graft to a child with acute lymphoblastic leukemia.

This clonotype has a count of ten or more. The rearrangement links TRBV24-1 to TRBJ2-2; D might be TRBD1 (7 bases). Germline V gives CDR1 KGHDR, CDR2 SFDVKD. Between the trimmed V and J ends, which lost 12 bases and 0 bases, there was a span of 13 bases. There are 14 residues in the CDR3. The CDR3: CASQGGTNTGELFF. The CDR3 bases are TGTGCCTCCCAGGGGGGTACGAACACCGGGGAGCTGTTTTTT.

This clonotype was detected ten times or more. The J gene is TRBJ2-7, the V gene TRBV4-3, with D tentatively TRBD2 (5 bases). The CDR3 extends over 15 amino acids. Germline loops: CDR1 LGHNA, CDR2 YSLEER. V was clipped by 0 bases and J by 9 bases, with 18 bases between them. In DNA, the CDR3 is TGCGCCAGCAGCCAAGATGTGGTTCAGACCGAGGGGCAGTACTTC. The encoded protein is CASSQDVVQTEGQYF.

Many counts were recorded for this clonotype. This sequence joins TRBV7-9 and TRBJ2-5, with TRBD1 matching 7 bases. Per germline, CDR1 SEHNR and CDR2 FQNEAQ (reference sequence). The CDR3 has 17 residues. The junction had 9 bases not matched to a gene; V was cut back by 1 base and J by 1 base. CDR3 region: CASSLGQGLGPQETQYF. As DNA, the CDR3 is TGTGCCAGCAGCTTAGGACAGGGATTGGGACCCCAAGAGACCCAGTACTTC.

V gene TRBV25-1 combines with J gene TRBJ1-2, with 9 bases that match TRBD1. The trim removed 7 bases at V and 5 bases at J, leaving 5 bases unmatched. The CDR3 is 13 residues long. Germline V gene lookup returns CDR1 MGHDK and CDR2 SYGVNS. The CDR3 here is CASTADRGYGYTF. CDR3 DNA: TGTGCCAGCACCGCCGACAGGGGGTATGGCTACACCTTC.

This clonotype was seen only a few times. The rearrangement links TRBV11-2 to TRBJ2-3; TRBD2 might be the D (6 bases). From germline, CDR1 is SGHAT and CDR2 FQNNGV. The CDR3 runs to 18 residues. Trimming took off 1 base at V and 1 base at J, with 18 bases between the two ends. The CDR3 bases are TGTGCCAGCAGCTTAGTCCCTCGGGGGACCCGCGGCACAGATACGCAGTATTTT. Amino acids: CASSLVPRGTRGTDTQYF.